The present T cell receptor (beta chain) was sequenced within a study of radiation and T cells in renal cell carcinoma. The sample's time point: blood 4 weeks post-SBRT, at nephrectomy. Described treatment: 15 Gy SBRT to primary tumor, nephrectomy 4 weeks later. Nephrectomy followed 15 Gy stereotactic body radiation by 4 weeks. After SBRT, blood was collected at 2 and 4 weeks, plus baseline. The patient's renal cell carcinoma had clear cell pathology. Comments on this clone: The antigen is unknown.

The study's findings and limits: In blood, top tumor clones expanded by 2 weeks, shrinking by 4.

The CDR3 is 15 amino acids. The ends were cut back, 6 bases at V and 1 base at J, with 16 bases in the middle. Germline assignment: CDR1 SGDLS and CDR2 YYNGEE. TCRdb's copy holds only in-frame clones and misses some; the assay was immunoSEQ multiplex PCR. In the table there are around 170,000 clones, approximately 90% of which are singletons. The TCR was taken from a woman aged 50 to 60 with renal cell carcinoma. This chain uses TRBV9 with TRBJ1-2, with a weak D call TRBD1 (5 bases). The material sequenced was blood, taken from a patient whose treatment included radiotherapy and nephrectomy. The CDR3 bases are TGTGCCAGCAAAGACGACGGGACTCATAACTATGGCTACACCTTC. It is translated as CASKDDGTHNYGYTF.